The clone carrying this TCR beta chain was detected once. These data are taken from a study of T cell changes during pregnancy in multiple sclerosis. The repertoire was sequenced with immunoSEQ multiplex PCR; TCRdb's copy has only in-frame clones and lacks some. The table lists approximately 85,000 clones, over 90% of them singletons. This CDR3 contains 15 residues. CDR1 and CDR2 (germline): PRHDT, FYEKMQ (reference sequence). Unmatched junction bases numbered 5, after V lost 0 bases and J lost 4 bases. The starting material was peripheral blood, obtained in the third trimester of pregnancy. J is TRBJ2-5 and V is TRBV13, with TRBD1 matching 7 bases. The origin of this receptor is a female donor with multiple sclerosis, enrolled in a pregnancy study. The CDR3: CASSLGRGLVETQYF. CDR3 nucleotide sequence: TGTGCCAGCAGCTTAGGGAGGGGGCTGGTAGAGACCCAGTACTTC.